These T cell receptor beta chains were read from a single sample in a study of low-dose radiotherapy and immunotherapy resistance in tumors. TCRdb re-called the reads through MiXCR, storing one row per CDR3 protein. The sample has about 89,000 distinct CDR3 sequences, 9% to 9.5% seen once. The sample here was PBMCs, taken before treatment. These receptors all stem from a male donor with prostate cancer. Both conserved end residues are trimmed from each CDR3. Size values are once, few and many counts, or a class for expanded clones, and some rows have none.

many	TRBV7-9	TRBJ2-2	ASSYRPGAGELF
-	TRBV14	TRBJ1-1	ASSQDRQGAASGAF
many	TRBV20-1	TRBJ1-2	SADPGRANYGYT
many	TRBV6-6	TRBJ2-2	ASSSGELF
few	TRBV19	TRBJ1-5	ASSMEPSNQPQH
-	TRBV6-2/TRBV6-3	TRBJ2-3	ASNRQGVGDTQY
-	TRBV9	TRBJ2-1	ASSVFLSGGEQF
many	TRBV6-2/TRBV6-3	TRBJ2-5	ASSWDRETQY
many	TRBV14	TRBJ2-4	ASSQAGAGDIQY
few	TRBV5-4	TRBJ2-5	ASSFGVGETQY
many	TRBV13	TRBJ1-3	ASSLGRQGNGNTIY
many	TRBV2	TRBJ1-1	ASNGVNTEAF
many	TRBV28	TRBJ2-5	ASSFFRGGETQY
many	TRBV5-1	TRBJ2-3	ASSLAGAGDTQY
many	TRBV7-3	TRBJ2-3	ASSTYGTSGNTDTQY
many	TRBV28	TRBJ2-5	ASRSSGYSGETQY
few	TRBV2	TRBJ1-1	ASSVTGGITEAF
many	TRBV7-9	TRBJ2-3	ASSAGTGGADTQY
many	TRBV20-1	TRBJ1-5	SASGSTGTQPQH
many	TRBV2	TRBJ2-7	ASTAGVSYEQY
many	TRBV11-2	TRBJ2-1	ASSFPAGPPYNEQF
many	TRBV11-2	TRBJ2-5	ASSWGQGRSETQY
many	TRBV20-1	TRBJ1-4	SACPSAVLTNEKLF
many	TRBV28	TRBJ2-1	ASSWGQGNNEQF
many	TRBV11-2	TRBJ2-1	ASSLDGTSGSSYNEQF
few	TRBV27	TRBJ2-5	ASSSRFKETQY
many	TRBV11-2	TRBJ2-1	ASSLVSRGGSYNEQF
many	TRBV7-9	TRBJ2-4	ASSLEGGRDIQY
many	TRBV20-1	TRBJ1-1	SARTGPNEIEAF
many	TRBV7-3	TRBJ2-1	ASSAGAYNEQF
many	TRBV29-1	TRBJ1-2	SVESQMHYGYT
many	TRBV29-1	TRBJ1-2	SVARDYGYT
many	TRBV29-1	TRBJ2-1	SAGTSGISYNEQF
many	TRBV7-9	TRBJ2-1	ASSLTTGGSYNEQF
many	TRBV28	TRBJ2-4	ASSLPLRFDSIAKNIQY
many	TRBV19	TRBJ1-1	ASSIDFFGTANTEAF
-	TRBV28	TRBJ1-1	ASRRTGGAEAF
many	TRBV9	TRBJ2-1	ASSVAPDSGIFQF
many	TRBV30	TRBJ1-2	AWRHYGYT
many	TRBV28	TRBJ2-1	ASSAPSGQENNEQF
many	TRBV3-1	TRBJ2-7	ASSQPTDVSYEQY
many	TRBV13	TRBJ2-3	ASSLKRDTQY
many	TRBV5-6	TRBJ1-5	ASSLQWGQPQH
many	TRBV2	TRBJ2-3	ASSERGWGEQRDTQY
-	TRBV6-1	TRBJ1-5	ASRKRQGTRPQH
many	TRBV5-5	TRBJ1-4	ASSWDSYATNEKLF
many	TRBV27	TRBJ2-5	ASRPGLAGGLETQY
many	TRBV29-1	TRBJ2-1	SVQREVGNNEQF
many	TRBV21-1	TRBJ1-1	ASSKVCTAPMNTEAF
-	TRBV3-1	TRBJ1-5	ASSPKEGLQGNQPQH